The 24 T cell receptor beta chains presented below share a single source sample, sequenced in a study of blood T cells in healthy people across ages (dated by TCRdb to between 2015 and 2017). The receptor library was made with 5' RACE. Sequencing used an Illumina HiSeq 2500. A second PCR of about 6 to 12 cycles was run with a J-beta primer mix and a sample-barcoded 5' primer. TCRdb's own reprocessing of the public reads used fastp at Q25 and MiXCR and kept productive beta chains. Records with the same CDR3 protein are collapsed into one entry carrying the most frequent genes and DNA. The table for this sample lists under 2,000,000 distinct CDR3 sequences; around 50% of them were counted only once. Approximately 2.1% of the sample rests with the top ten. Sequencing was carried out using blood. The receptors originated from a woman between 35 and 50 years old in good health.

This chain uses TRBV28 with TRBJ2-1; 15 nucleotides line up with TRBD2. Germline CDR1 reads MDHEN; CDR2 reads SYDVKM. The CDR3 contains 17 residues. J was trimmed by 4 bases and V by 11 bases; bases with no gene match: 12. Here the CDR3 reads CAATGTSGGTKYNEQFF. The CDR3 DNA follows: TGTGCCGCCACCGGGACTAGCGGGGGGACCAAATACAATGAGCAGTTCTTC.

The chain is built from TRBV28 and TRBJ2-7; 12 nucleotides line up with TRBD1. CDR1 is MDHEN and CDR2 is SYDVKM in the germline V gene. The CDR3 spans 13 residues. Unmatched junction bases numbered 5, after V lost 10 bases and J lost 4 bases. CDR3 protein: CANRDRGRYEQYF. The CDR3 bases are TGTGCCAACCGGGACAGGGGGCGTTACGAGCAGTACTTC.

The chain has TRBV25-1 and TRBJ2-3; 7 bases match TRBD1. Germline V gene data show CDR1 as MGHDK and CDR2 as SYGVNS. The V and J ends lost 3 bases and 4 bases, in that order; junction bases with no gene match: 10. The CDR3 totals 16 residues. This CDR3 is CASSDARSGGSDTQYF. For the CDR3, the DNA is TGTGCCAGCAGTGACGCTAGGTCAGGGGGTTCAGATACGCAGTATTTT.

The chain combines TRBV12-3 or TRBV12-4 with TRBJ2-1, with D tentatively TRBD1 (6 bases). With 5 bases removed from V and 7 bases from J, the gap between germline ends came to 24 bases. The CDR3 consists of 17 residues. The CDR3 nucleotides read TGTGCCAGCAGTCGCTCCGAGGGGATCAGGGGAGAAAATGAGCAGTTCTTC. It specifies CASSRSEGIRGENEQFF.

The chain joins TRBV28 to TRBJ2-5; no reliable D call. V lost 3 bases, J lost 1 base, and 12 bases lay in between. The CDR3 has 15 amino acids. The germline V gene has CDR1 MDHEN and CDR2 SYDVKM. The CDR3, as DNA: TGTGCCAGCAGTTTCGAGACAAGGATCCAAGAGACCCAGTACTTC. It codes for CASSFETRIQETQYF.

The genes are TRBV6-1 and TRBJ2-7, with D possibly being TRBD1 (6 bases). V was cut by 6 bases and J by 2 bases, with 14 bases left in between. The germline CDR1 and CDR2 sequences are MNHNS and SASEGT. The CDR3 is 14 residues long. The CDR3 protein is CASRGQSRPYEQYF. CDR3 bases: TGTGCCAGCAGGGGACAATCTCGCCCCTACGAGCAGTACTTC.

The rearrangement links TRBV20-1 to TRBJ1-2, with D maybe TRBD1 (5 bases). This CDR3 comprises 14 residues. Germline V gives CDR1 DFQATT, CDR2 SNEGSKA (reference sequence). Trimming removed 1 base from V and 4 bases from J, with 13 bases in between. The CDR3 DNA reads as TGCAGTGCTAGAGTGACAGCGAGGGTCTATGGCTACACCTTC. Its translation is CSARVTARVYGYTF.

The chain links TRBV7-9 to TRBJ2-6; the D gene could be TRBD1 or TRBD2 (6 bases each). The V gene lost 11 bases and the J gene lost 0 bases, with 14 bases spanning the gap. The CDR3 is 15 amino acids. Looked up from germline, CDR1 is SEHNR and CDR2 is FQNEAQ (reference sequence). CDR3 residues: CASGGDNSGANVLTF. In DNA form, the CDR3 reads TGTGCCTCCGGCGGGGACAACTCTGGGGCCAACGTCCTGACTTTC.

This clonotype was detected many times. V gene TRBV7-2 combines with J gene TRBJ2-1; D may correspond to TRBD1 or TRBD2 (5 bases each). The CDR3 is made up of 13 amino acids. Germline loops: CDR1 SGHTA, CDR2 FQGNSA. V was clipped by 1 base and J by 7 bases, with 8 bases between them. Here the CDR3 reads CASSLGWGNEQFF. The CDR3 DNA follows: TGTGCCAGCAGCTTAGGGTGGGGGAATGAGCAGTTCTTC. The full variable domain, rest sourced from reference TRBV7-2 and TRBJ2-1, is GAGVSQSPSNKVTEKGKDVELRCDPISGHTALYWYRQSLGQGLEFLIYFQGNSAPDKSGLPSDRFSAERTGGSVSTLTIQRTQQEDSAVYLCASSLGWGNEQFFGPGTRLTVL.

Worth noting for this clonotype: One end of the junction does not line up with germline, which may come from a read error. The chain combines TRBV10-3 with TRBJ2-1; D unresolved. Germline V lookup: CDR1 ENHRY, CDR2 SYGVKD. This CDR3 contains 15 residues. The chain's CDR3 is CAISESISSISEQFF. The CDR3 region has the DNA TGTGCCATCAGTGAGTCGATCTCATCCATTAGTGAGCAGTTTTTC.

This clonotype was counted a single time. The chain combines TRBV29-1 with TRBJ2-1, with 10 bases identical to TRBD1. CDR1 is SQVTM, CDR2 ANQGSEA, per germline. The trim removed 8 bases at V and 4 bases at J, leaving 8 bases unmatched. The CDR3 sequence is 14 residues long. CDR3 bases: TGCAGCCTAACCGGGACAGGGGTTTACAATGAGCAGTTCTTC. This encodes CSLTGTGVYNEQFF.

Concerning this clonotype itself: Being one base from a much bigger clone, this may be a read error. The chain combines TRBV4-2 with TRBJ2-4; D is perhaps TRBD1 or TRBD2 (5 bases each). The J call is doubtful: the DNA matches TRBJ2-7 better. This CDR3 spans 14 amino acids. CDR1 and CDR2 from the germline V gene are LGHNA and YNFKEQ. The CDR3 DNA sequence: TGTGCCAGCAGCCCCAACTCAGGGACCCTCGAGCAGTACTTC. It encodes CASSPNSGTLEQYF.

The chain joins TRBV9 to TRBJ2-3, with 7 bases identical to TRBD1. After removal of 3 bases from V and 1 base from J, the junction contained 5 bases not matched to a gene. The CDR3 is 15 amino acids. In germline, CDR1 is SGDLS, CDR2 YYNGEE. The CDR3 DNA sequence: TGTGCCAGCAGCGGTACGGGGACAGGCACAGATACGCAGTATTTT. Its translation is CASSGTGTGTDTQYF.

This clonotype was counted only a few times. This sequence joins TRBV29-1 and TRBJ2-7; perhaps TRBD2 as D (6 bases). The CDR3 consists of 12 residues. V gave up 7 bases and J gave up 4 bases, with 14 bases separating them. Germline values: CDR1 SQVTM, CDR2 ANQGSEA. The CDR3 loop is CSGGATRYEQYF. In DNA form, the CDR3 reads TGCAGCGGCGGGGCCACACGGTACGAGCAGTACTTC.

There are a few counts of this clonotype. The chain uses TRBV12-3 or TRBV12-4 and TRBJ2-5; TRBD2 matches 11 bases. With 7 bases clipped from V and 3 bases from J, the junction kept 4 bases outside the gene matches. The CDR3 runs 14 residues. The CDR3 DNA reads as TGTGCCAGCACAACGGGACTAGCGGAAGAGACCCAGTACTTC. Its protein is CASTTGLAEETQYF.

The chain combines TRBV27 with TRBJ2-4; D perhaps matches TRBD1 (5 bases). V was shortened by 6 bases and J by 3 bases, with 18 bases between the two germline ends. The V gene's germline CDR1 is MNHEY and CDR2 SMNVEV (reference sequence). This CDR3 contains 16 residues. The CDR3 loop reads CASSLQGYLDKNIQYF. Written as DNA, the CDR3 is TGTGCCAGCAGCCTCCAGGGATATCTTGACAAAAACATTCAGTACTTC.

This clonotype has just a few counts. V is TRBV20-1 and J is TRBJ1-5, with a possible D match to TRBD1 (5 bases). Trimming cost V 7 bases and J 1 base, with 14 bases left between them. The CDR3 is made up of 14 amino acids. Germline-derived CDR1 and CDR2 are DFQATT and SNEGSKA (reference sequence). This CDR3 is CSGTKDSSNQPQHF. The CDR3 bases are TGCAGTGGGACGAAAGACAGCAGCAATCAGCCCCAGCATTTT.

The V gene is TRBV18, the J gene TRBJ1-5; possible D gene TRBD1, 5 bases. Germline CDR1 is KGHSH and CDR2 is LQKENI. The CDR3 runs to 15 residues. The V end lost 4 bases, the J end lost 4 bases, and 14 bases lay between the germline ends. This chain's CDR3 is CASSRGTYGNQPQHF. CDR3 DNA sequence: TGTGCCAGCTCACGGGGGACCTACGGAAATCAGCCCCAGCATTTT.

The chain is built from TRBV4-3 and TRBJ1-1, with a possible D match to TRBD1 (6 bases). Germline CDR1 reads LGHNA; CDR2 reads YSLEER. The CDR3 contains 15 residues. The V end was cut by 0 bases, the J end by 5 bases, with 13 bases between. The CDR3 DNA follows: TGCGCCAGCAGCCAAGAGGCCCGGGGGCAGACTGAAGCTTTCTTT. It is translated as CASSQEARGQTEAFF.

The chain carries TRBV20-1 and TRBJ2-1; 8 nucleotides agree with TRBD1. CDR1 is DFQATT and CDR2 is SNEGSKA in the germline V gene (reference sequence). V lost 4 bases, J lost 9 bases, and 14 bases stayed unmatched. The length of the CDR3 is 15 residues. CDR3 region: CSANRPGRGQGEQFF. Written as DNA, the CDR3 is TGCAGTGCTAACAGGCCGGGCAGGGGGCAAGGTGAGCAGTTCTTC.

The chain couples TRBV29-1 to TRBJ1-2; D gene uncertain. V lost 3 bases and J 6 bases, leaving 17 bases between the germline ends. This CDR3 is 14 amino acids long. Germline values: CDR1 SQVTM, CDR2 ANQGSEA. The CDR3 loop reads CSVDIQSLRDGYTF. CDR3 DNA sequence: TGCAGCGTTGACATTCAAAGCTTGAGGGATGGCTACACCTTC.

This chain connects TRBV20-1 to TRBJ1-2; 10 positions match TRBD1. V shed 6 bases, J shed 4 bases, and the junction held 5 bases outside the gene matches. This CDR3 is built from 13 residues. CDR1 is DFQATT, CDR2 SNEGSKA, per germline (reference sequence). Here the CDR3 DNA reads TGCAGTGCAAAACGGACAGGGGGCTATGGCTACACCTTC. It translates to CSAKRTGGYGYTF.

The V and J genes are TRBV5-1 and TRBJ1-1; TRBD1 aligns across 7 bases. Germline values: CDR1 SGHRS, CDR2 YFSETQ. The CDR3 length is 14 residues. V was pared by 0 bases and J by 4 bases, with 3 bases of the junction left unmatched. The CDR3 spells CASSLAGTATEAFF. CDR3 coding DNA: TGCGCCAGCAGCTTGGCCGGGACAGCCACTGAAGCTTTCTTT.

The rearrangement joins TRBV18 to TRBJ2-1; 7 bases map to TRBD1. With 6 bases clipped from V and 5 bases from J, the junction kept 10 bases outside the gene matches. The CDR3 length is 15 residues. The V gene's germline CDR1 is KGHSH and CDR2 LQKENI. The CDR3 spells CASSLTPQGNNEQFF. The CDR3, as DNA: TGTGCCAGCTCGTTGACGCCACAGGGGAACAATGAGCAGTTCTTC.